These T cell receptor beta chains were read from a single sample in a study of OX40 agonist ivuxolimab in advanced cancers. Clones were sequenced by immunoSEQ multiplex PCR, and TCRdb holds only the in-frame ones, with some missing. The sample shows around 41,000 clones, 80% to 90% of them seen only once. Sequenced material: CD4+ or CD8+ T cells sorted from blood, taken in a trial of the OX40 agonist ivuxolimab. These receptors originate from an adult with an advanced solid tumor such as melanoma, head and neck, liver or kidney cancer. Both conserved end residues are part of each CDR3. Fields, in order: J gene, V gene, CDR3 protein.

TRBJ2-2 TRBV9 CASSPWDRLANTGELFF
TRBJ2-2 TRBV6-6 CASSQWGGQTGELFF
TRBJ1-2 TRBV5-1 CASSQLDGGHGYTF
TRBJ1-5 TRBV19 CASSIFIRGSNQPQHF
TRBJ2-6 TRBV7-3 CASSVTGTGRAGANVLTF
TRBJ2-2 TRBV7-3 CASSLFSGTGELFF
TRBJ2-1 TRBV19 CASSIEWGALNEQFF
TRBJ2-1 TRBV10-3 CAISGRVGGYNEQFF
TRBJ2-5 TRBV27 CASSFNLLGAQYF
TRBJ1-5 TRBV5-6 CASSFMMNNQPQHF
TRBJ2-6 TRBV7-2 CASSLSHGPNVLTF
TRBJ1-4 TRBV28 CASSPPGTNEKLFF
TRBJ2-3 TRBV11-3 CASSLGTSGSTDTQYF
TRBJ2-7 TRBV21-1 CASSAPPCEQYF
TRBJ1-3 TRBV29-1 CSVDSTSSSGNTIYF
TRBJ1-4 TRBV15 CATSRASRGEKLFF
TRBJ1-5 TRBV5-1 CASSFQEGQPQHF
TRBJ2-3 TRBV19 CASSKQADTQYF
TRBJ1-1 TRBV19 CASSGWTGANTEAFF
TRBJ2-6 TRBV6-5 CASSYSWGPGANVLTF
TRBJ1-5 TRBV5-1 CASSSEGIGQPQHF
TRBJ2-7 TRBV5-6 CASSLGGEQYF
TRBJ1-1 TRBV19 CASTTPGHTEAFF
TRBJ2-3 TRBV5-4 CASSTSDRRSTDTQYF
TRBJ2-2 TRBV19 CASSSPNTGELFF
TRBJ1-4 TRBV6-1 CASSGTGHNEKLFF
TRBJ2-7 TRBV18 CASSPLTGREEQYF
TRBJ2-2 TRBV28 CASSLLGEADTGELFF
TRBJ2-4 TRBV5-1 CASSLVGHKGDIQYF
TRBJ1-5 TRBV7-6 CASSSPGLPQHF
TRBJ2-1 TRBV9 CASSVASGGAGNEQFF
TRBJ2-1 TRBV29-1 CSVESGTGTFNEQFF
TRBJ2-1 TRBV11-3 CASSLGRTGGEQFF
TRBJ1-3 TRBV4-1 CASSQDGVTSGNTIYF
TRBJ2-1 TRBV11-2 CASSLRNEQFF
TRBJ1-1 TRBV29-1 CSALRGGTEAFF
TRBJ2-5 TRBV7-2 CASSWGWGETQYF
TRBJ1-5 TRBV7-8 CASSLLGFSNQPQHF
TRBJ2-2 TRBV5-1 CASSLDTVTGELFF
TRBJ2-5 TRBV27 CARSLRGPKGETQYF
TRBJ1-1 TRBV5-1 CASSLGQQNTEAFF
TRBJ2-5 TRBV5-6 CASSSMGRREETQYF
TRBJ2-5 TRBV11-3 CASSLGSSGQETQYF
TRBJ1-6 TRBV6-1 CASSDGTGGVYNSPLHF
TRBJ1-2 TRBV5-5 CASSFDRGQDYGYTF
TRBJ2-5 TRBV9 CASSVESGTQYF
TRBJ2-7 TRBV11-3 CASSPGTGPTYEQYF
TRBJ2-7 TRBV28 CASSLPRTGSYEQYF
TRBJ1-4 TRBV6-1 CASSPQVLANEKLFF
TRBJ2-1 TRBV12-5 CASAPGTGHNEQFF
TRBJ2-7 TRBV19 CASSSRGVYSYEQYF
TRBJ1-5 TRBV7-2 CASSLVFAGNQPQHF
TRBJ1-1 TRBV18 CASSRAGAPNTEAFF
TRBJ1-2 TRBV4-2 CASSQDDRGANYGYTF
TRBJ1-1 TRBV9 CASSVVRATEAFF
TRBJ2-3 TRBV18 CASSPLSDTQYF
TRBJ1-5 TRBV19 CASTPAGGYSNQPQHF
TRBJ1-2 TRBV5-4 CASRTGRVELGYTF
TRBJ2-5 TRBV10-3 CAISTGTSGGNQETQYF